Listed here is a single TCR beta chain. The source of the sample is a study of shared T cell receptors in the human thymus. The germline CDR1 and CDR2 sequences are MGHDK and SYGVNS. Trimming cost V 5 bases and J 6 bases, with 9 bases left between them. This CDR3 has 12 amino acids. Sequencing was performed with immunoSEQ multiplex PCR; in TCRdb, only in-frame clones are kept and a portion is missing. Counted here are over 350,000 clones, approximately 95% occurring once; the ten biggest clones make up roughly 0.02%. Input material: thymocytes. The TCR comes from a human donor. V gene TRBV25-1 combines with J gene TRBJ2-3; D is uncertain. CDR3 amino acids: CASSPSLDTQYF. The CDR3 nucleotides read TGTGCCAGCAGTCCCAGCCTTGATACGCAGTATTTT. The full variable domain, completed using reference TRBV25-1 and TRBJ2-3, is EADIYQTPRYLVIGTGKKITLECSQTMGHDKMYWYQQDPGMELHLIHYSYGVNSTEKGDLSSESTVSRIRTEHFPLTLESARPSHTSQYLCASSPSLDTQYFGPGTRLTVL.